These 9 T cell receptor beta chains originate from one sample sequenced in a study of shared clonotypes between healthy human individuals. Sequencing used immunoSEQ multiplex PCR; TCRdb keeps in-frame clones, though not all of them. The table records some 2,500,000 clones, approximately 93% of them present only once. Sequencing used naive CD4+ T cells from PBMCs. Subset reported: CD45RA+ positively selected. Receptor source: a man aged 18-30 years in good health. Some clones in this sample may be carry-over from other donors' samples.

Regarding this clone: The sample holds other DNA sequences that translate to the same CDR3. The chain joins TRBV5-1 to TRBJ2-2; 9 nucleotides align to TRBD1. This CDR3 is 15 amino acids long. With 4 bases clipped from V and 3 bases from J, the junction kept 4 bases outside the gene matches. Germline V gene lookup returns CDR1 SGHRS and CDR2 YFSETQ. The CDR3 sequence is CASSPDRGDTGELFF. Written as DNA, the CDR3 is TGCGCCAGCAGCCCAGACAGGGGGGACACCGGGGAGCTGTTTTTT.

The V gene is TRBV4-3, the J gene TRBJ2-7; no reliable D call. Germline V gives CDR1 LGHNA, CDR2 YSLEER. The CDR3 is made up of 15 amino acids. V shed 0 bases and J shed 2 bases, with 11 bases lying between them. CDR3 region: CASSQEHGPPYEQYF. CDR3 nucleotides: TGCGCCAGCAGCCAAGAGCACGGGCCCCCCTACGAGCAGTACTTC.

J is TRBJ2-1 and V is TRBV4-2, with D perhaps matching TRBD1 (6 bases). V lost 4 bases and J 4 bases, leaving 11 bases between the germline ends. The CDR3 covers 14 residues. Germline loops: CDR1 LGHNA, CDR2 YNFKEQ. The CDR3 coding sequence is TGTGCCAGCAGCCTAGGGGGAGATTACAATGAGCAGTTCTTC. Translated, it gives CASSLGGDYNEQFF.

This clone appeared once. This chain uses TRBV28 with TRBJ2-3, with a possible D match to TRBD2 (6 bases). Germline V gives CDR1 MDHEN, CDR2 SYDVKM. The CDR3 has 16 residues. The V gene lost 5 bases and the J gene lost 0 bases, with 15 bases spanning the gap. CDR3 sequence reads: CASSRRGFPSTDTQYF. DNA of the CDR3: TGTGCCAGCAGTCGGAGGGGATTTCCTAGCACAGATACGCAGTATTTT.

V and J are TRBV6-6 and TRBJ2-1; 9 nucleotides match TRBD2. This CDR3 has 16 amino acids. V dropped 0 bases and J dropped 7; count of bases not matched to a gene: 7. From germline, CDR1 is MNHNY and CDR2 SVGAGI (reference sequence). The CDR3 region has the DNA TGTGCCAGCAGTTACTCGTTTAGCGGGAGTAATAATGAGCAGTTCTTC. This translates into CASSYSFSGSNNEQFF.

The rearrangement uses TRBV12-2 and TRBJ2-7; the listed D gene, TRBD2, was not tested against the DNA. TRBV12-2 is assigned pseudogene status. CDR3 size: 10 residues. CDR3 in amino acids: CASRPRGQYF. CDR3 coding DNA: TGTGCAAGTCGCCCTCGGGGGCAGTACTTC.

The chain has TRBV4-3 and TRBJ2-7, with 12 positions matching TRBD2. V lost 4 bases and J lost 3; bases outside the gene matches: 4. The CDR3 is made up of 15 amino acids. The V gene's germline CDR1 is LGHNA and CDR2 YSLEER. The CDR3 coding sequence is TGCGCCAGCAGCCCCGGACTAGCGGGAATCTACGAGCAGTACTTC. As protein: CASSPGLAGIYEQYF.

This chain links TRBV18 with TRBJ1-1; 12 positions agree with TRBD1. The CDR3 spans 18 residues. V lost 3 bases and J lost 4; bases outside the gene matches: 12. CDR1 KGHSH and CDR2 LQKENI come from the germline V gene. The CDR3 loop is CASSPVTGTGGFGTEAFF. In nucleotides, the CDR3 is TGTGCCAGCTCACCGGTAACCGGGACAGGGGGCTTCGGCACTGAAGCTTTCTTT.

The chain combines TRBV11-2 with TRBJ2-4; maybe TRBD1 (6 bases). In germline, CDR1 is SGHAT, CDR2 FQNNGV. Trimming took 2 bases from V and 3 from J, leaving 11 bases between them. The CDR3 has 15 residues. CDR3 sequence reads: CASSLIWGLKNIQYF. As DNA, the CDR3 is TGTGCCAGCAGCTTAATCTGGGGGCTCAAAAACATTCAGTACTTC.